The following is a T cell receptor (beta chain) sequence with its context. These data come from a study of blood T cell repertoires in COVID-19. Study in general: Samples representing acute and convalescent COVID-19 were sourced from the United States, Italy and Spain. In each case, the material was cDNA or gDNA derived from T cells, B-cell-depleted T cells, or PBMCs.

The germline V gene encodes CDR1 SGHKS and CDR2 YYEKEE (reference sequence). The trim removed 4 bases at V and 7 bases at J, leaving 11 bases unmatched. The CDR3 length is 15 residues. In the study's own analysis: How many nucleated cells were present was estimated from reference gene primer amplification. Produced via immunoSEQ multiplex PCR; TCRdb's table is partial and in-frame only. Clonal size and the V and J genes are those of that table, whereas D and trimming came from the DNA. The sample shows fewer than 400,000 clones, around 80% of them seen only once. The TCR comes from a young man with active or convalescent COVID-19. Specimen: peripheral blood. The chain is built from TRBV5-5 and TRBJ1-1; TRBD1 matches at 9 bases. CDR3 DNA: TGTGCCAGCAGCACCTTCCCGGGACAGGGCAGTGAAGCTTTCTTT. It is translated as CASSTFPGQGSEAFF.